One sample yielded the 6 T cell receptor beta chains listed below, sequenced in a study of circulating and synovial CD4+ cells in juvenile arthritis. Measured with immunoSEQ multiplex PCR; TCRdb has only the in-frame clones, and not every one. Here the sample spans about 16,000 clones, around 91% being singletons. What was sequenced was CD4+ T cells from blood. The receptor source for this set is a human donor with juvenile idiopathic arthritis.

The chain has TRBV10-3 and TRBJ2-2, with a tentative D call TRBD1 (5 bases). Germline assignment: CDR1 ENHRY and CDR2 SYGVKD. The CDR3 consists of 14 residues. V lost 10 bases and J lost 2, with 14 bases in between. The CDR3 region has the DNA TGTGCCACGTATGACAGCCCTAACACCGGGGAGCTGTTTTTT. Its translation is CATYDSPNTGELFF.

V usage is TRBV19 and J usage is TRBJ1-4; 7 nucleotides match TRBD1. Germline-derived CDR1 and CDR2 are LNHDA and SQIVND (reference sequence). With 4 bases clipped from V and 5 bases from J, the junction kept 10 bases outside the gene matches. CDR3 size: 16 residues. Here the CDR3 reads CASSTRQGVSNEKLFF. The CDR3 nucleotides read TGTGCCAGTAGTACAAGGCAGGGGGTCTCCAATGAAAAACTGTTTTTT.

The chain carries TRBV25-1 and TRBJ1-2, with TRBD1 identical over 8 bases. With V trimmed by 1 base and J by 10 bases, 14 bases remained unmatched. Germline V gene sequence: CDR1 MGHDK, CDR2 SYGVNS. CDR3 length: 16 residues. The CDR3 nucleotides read TGTGCCAGCAGTGAATCGGTAGGGTCCGGGACAGGCCCCTACACCTTC. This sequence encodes CASSESVGSGTGPYTF.

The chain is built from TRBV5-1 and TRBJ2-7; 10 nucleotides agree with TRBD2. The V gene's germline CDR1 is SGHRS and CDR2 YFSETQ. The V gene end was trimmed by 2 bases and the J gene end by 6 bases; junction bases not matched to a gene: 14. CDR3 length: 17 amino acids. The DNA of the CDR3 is TGCGCCAGCAGCTTTAGTTTAGGGCTAGCGGGAGTTGGCGAGCAGTACTTC. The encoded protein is CASSFSLGLAGVGEQYF.

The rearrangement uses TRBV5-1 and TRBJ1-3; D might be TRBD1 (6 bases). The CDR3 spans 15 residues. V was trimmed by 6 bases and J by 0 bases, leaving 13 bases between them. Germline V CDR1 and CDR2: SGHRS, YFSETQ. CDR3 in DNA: TGCGCCAGCACCTCAGGACAGAGCTCTGGAAACACCATATATTTT. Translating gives CASTSGQSSGNTIYF. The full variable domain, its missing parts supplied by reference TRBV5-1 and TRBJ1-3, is KAGVTQTPRYLIKTRGQQVTLSCSPISGHRSVSWYQQTPGQGLQFLFEYFSETQRNKGNFPGRFSGRQFSNSRSEMNVSTLELGDSALYLCASTSGQSSGNTIYFGEGSWLTVV.

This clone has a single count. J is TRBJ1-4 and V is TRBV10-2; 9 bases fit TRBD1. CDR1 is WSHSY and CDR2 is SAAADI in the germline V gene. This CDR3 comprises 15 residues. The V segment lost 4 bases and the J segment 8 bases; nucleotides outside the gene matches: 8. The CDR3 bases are TGCGCCAGCAGTGTCACCGGGACAGGGAGAGAAAAACTGTTTTTT. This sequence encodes CASSVTGTGREKLFF.